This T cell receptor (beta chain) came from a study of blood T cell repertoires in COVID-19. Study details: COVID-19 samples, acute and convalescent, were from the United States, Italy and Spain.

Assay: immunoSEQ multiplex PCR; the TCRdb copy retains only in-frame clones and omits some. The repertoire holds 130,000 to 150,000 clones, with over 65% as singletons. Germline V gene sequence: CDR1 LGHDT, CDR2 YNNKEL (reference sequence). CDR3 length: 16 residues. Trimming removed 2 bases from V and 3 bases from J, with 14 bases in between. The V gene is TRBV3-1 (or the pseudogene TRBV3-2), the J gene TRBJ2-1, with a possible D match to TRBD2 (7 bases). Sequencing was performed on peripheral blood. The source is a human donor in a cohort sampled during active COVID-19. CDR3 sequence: CASSQWGGTHYNEQFF. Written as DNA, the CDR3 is TGTGCCAGCAGCCAATGGGGGGGGACACACTACAATGAGCAGTTCTTC.